Included here is one T cell receptor beta chain sequence, with context. The antigen is not known. The data were obtained in a study of cytomegalovirus exposure and HLA in healthy donors. Amplification used 60 Vbeta primers and 13 Jbeta primers. The data were produced by immunoSEQ multiplex PCR, yet TCRdb's version contains in-frame clones alone and is incomplete. The table includes roughly 190,000 clones, less than 80% detected once. General study findings and limits: Reportedly, cytomegalovirus status was diagnosed with high sensitivity and specificity. The dataset shows that most TCR sequences were rare, while some public TCRs occurred in many donors.

The CDR3 is made up of 14 amino acids. CDR1 and CDR2 from the germline V gene are LNHNV and YYDKDF (reference sequence). V was shortened by 5 bases and J by 6 bases, with 15 bases between the two germline ends. The chain joins TRBV15 to TRBJ2-3, with a tentative D call TRBD1 (6 bases). The TCR was taken from a man in his forties or fifties in good health and CMV-seronegative. Input material: PBMCs. The CDR3, as DNA: TGTGCCACCAGCGGAGTGACCGACAGGGATACGCAGTATTTT. It translates to CATSGVTDRDTQYF.